This T cell receptor (beta chain) emerged from a study of cytomegalovirus exposure and HLA in healthy donors. In the case of this clone: No antigen is known for it. This specimen includes other DNA sequences encoding the same CDR3.

General observations from the study: Overall, approximately 150 TCR beta chains were annotated as cytomegalovirus-associated. Many donors carried some public TCRs, although rarity characterized most TCR sequences. In a later analysis, a missense DCLRE1C variant was linked to TCR beta V- and J-gene trimming.

Germline CDR1 MRHNA, CDR2 SNTAGT. CDR3 length: 13 amino acids. V lost 6 bases to trimming and J lost 9 bases; unmatched junction nucleotides: 6. The PCR used 60 Vbeta and 13 Jbeta primers. Sequencing used immunoSEQ multiplex PCR; TCRdb keeps in-frame clones, though not all of them. Of 160,000 or so clones listed, about 65% are singletons. The sample was PBMCs. The chain joins TRBV6-4 to TRBJ2-1; 9 bases align to TRBD2. The clonotype originates from a woman in her 30s in good health and CMV-seronegative. The CDR3 DNA follows: TGTGCCAGCAGCCCCGCGGGGGGGCCTGAGCAGTTCTTC. Translating it yields CASSPAGGPEQFF.